The text below deals with one T cell receptor beta chain. This record comes from a study of cytomegalovirus exposure and HLA in healthy donors. PCR used 60 Vbeta primers and 13 Jbeta primers. Assay: immunoSEQ multiplex PCR; the TCRdb copy retains only in-frame clones and omits some. The top ten clones hold 0.55% to 0.8% of a sample with about 150,000 clones, over 60% of them seen once. Germline V lookup: CDR1 MNHEY, CDR2 SMNVEV (reference sequence). Between the trimmed V and J ends, which lost 2 bases and 6 bases, there was a span of 31 bases. The CDR3 has 21 residues. The sample comprised PBMCs. V gene TRBV27 combines with J gene TRBJ2-2; D may be TRBD2 (7 bases). The clonotype was recovered from a male donor in good health and CMV-seronegative. Here the CDR3 reads CASSLGGFAGATSPRAGELFF. Here the CDR3 DNA reads TGTGCCAGCAGTTTAGGGGGTTTCGCGGGGGCGACTAGTCCGCGGGCCGGGGAGCTGTTTTTT.